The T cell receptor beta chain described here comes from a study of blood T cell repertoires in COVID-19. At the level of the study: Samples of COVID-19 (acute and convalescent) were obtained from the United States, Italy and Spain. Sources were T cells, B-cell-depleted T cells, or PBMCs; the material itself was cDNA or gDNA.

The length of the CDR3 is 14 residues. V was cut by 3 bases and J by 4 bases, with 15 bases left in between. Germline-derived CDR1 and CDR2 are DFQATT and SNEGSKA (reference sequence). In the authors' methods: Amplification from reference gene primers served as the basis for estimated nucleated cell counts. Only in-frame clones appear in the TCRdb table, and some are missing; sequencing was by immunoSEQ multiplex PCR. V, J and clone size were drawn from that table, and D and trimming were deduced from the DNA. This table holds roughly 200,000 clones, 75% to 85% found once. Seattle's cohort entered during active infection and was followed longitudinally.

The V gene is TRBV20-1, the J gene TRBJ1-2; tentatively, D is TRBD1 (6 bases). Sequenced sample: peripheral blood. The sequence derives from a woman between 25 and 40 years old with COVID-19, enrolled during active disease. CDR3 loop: CSASWQRGGYGYTF. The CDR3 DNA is TGCAGTGCTAGTTGGCAGAGGGGGGGCTATGGCTACACCTTC.